These 23 T cell receptor beta chains were all obtained from the same sample, sequenced in a study of blood T cell repertoires in COVID-19. Clones were sequenced by immunoSEQ multiplex PCR, and TCRdb holds only the in-frame ones, with some missing. The data show about 480,000 clones, roughly nine tenths seen once. The specimen was peripheral blood. The receptors derive from a woman aged 50 to 60 with COVID-19, enrolled during active disease.

CDR3 in amino acids: CSVEWARGKLFF. As DNA, the CDR3 is TGCAGCGTTGAGTGGGCGAGGGGGAAACTGTTTTTT. This chain connects TRBV29-1 to TRBJ1-4, with a tentative D call TRBD1 (6 bases). CDR3 length equals 12 residues. CDR1 is SQVTM, CDR2 ANQGSEA, per germline. V dropped 3 bases and J dropped 11 bases, with 13 bases sitting between them.

This clone has just a few counts. The chain uses TRBV19 and TRBJ1-6, with 12 nucleotides matching TRBD1. This CDR3 is 16 amino acids long. The V and J ends lost 3 bases and 10 bases, in that order; junction bases with no gene match: 7. Germline CDR1 LNHDA, CDR2 SQIVND (reference sequence). The chain's CDR3 is CASSISGTGGESPLHF. The CDR3 bases are TGTGCCAGTAGTATCTCCGGGACAGGGGGCGAATCACCCCTCCACTTT.

The genes are TRBV6-5 and TRBJ1-1, with a tentative D call TRBD1 (5 bases). Trimming stripped 2 bases from V and 2 bases from J, with 12 bases between. The CDR3 extends over 15 amino acids. Germline V gives CDR1 MNHEY, CDR2 SVGAGI. The CDR3 coding sequence is TGTGCCAGCAGTTACCAATGGACAAGCAACACTGAAGCTTTCTTT. It encodes CASSYQWTSNTEAFF.

The chain combines TRBV6-5 with TRBJ1-1; D might be TRBD1 (6 bases). The V end lost 6 bases, the J end lost 6 bases, and 14 bases lay between the germline ends. This CDR3 is built from 13 residues. CDR1 is MNHEY, CDR2 SVGAGI, per germline. The CDR3 is CASRTHRVAEAFF. The CDR3 region has the DNA TGTGCCAGCAGAACGCACAGGGTAGCTGAAGCTTTCTTT.

This chain joins TRBV29-1 and TRBJ2-1, with D possibly TRBD2 on 6 matching bases. V was clipped by 6 bases and J by 7 bases, with 16 bases between them. The germline gives CDR1 SQVTM, CDR2 ANQGSEA. The CDR3 is 13 amino acids. The CDR3 reads CSVLGTLTNEQFF. DNA for the CDR3: TGCAGCGTCCTGGGGACTCTAACTAATGAGCAGTTCTTC.

V gene TRBV18 combines with J gene TRBJ2-3, with a tentative D call TRBD2 (6 bases). The CDR3 spans 14 residues. Germline CDR1 reads KGHSH; CDR2 reads LQKENI. The V gene lost 6 bases and the J gene lost 5 bases, with 15 bases spanning the gap. In DNA form, the CDR3 reads TGTGCCAGCTCCCTTTTGGGGGGACGAGATACGCAGTATTTT. Its protein product is CASSLLGGRDTQYF.

This chain links TRBV19 with TRBJ2-5; no firm D call. Germline V gene data show CDR1 as LNHDA and CDR2 as SQIVND (reference sequence). V dropped 10 bases and J dropped 1 base, with 13 bases sitting between them. This CDR3 region has 13 residues. DNA of the CDR3: TGTGCCACTAGGGCTGAGGCCCAAGAGACCCAGTACTTC. Encoded protein: CATRAEAQETQYF.

This rearrangement joins TRBV28 to TRBJ1-5, with 7 bases that match TRBD1. V shed 8 bases, J shed 3 bases, and the junction held 7 bases outside the gene matches. Germline V lookup: CDR1 MDHEN, CDR2 SYDVKM. This CDR3 spans 14 amino acids. CDR3 in amino acids: CASGLGTVNQPQHF. CDR3 bases: TGTGCCAGCGGCCTTGGGACAGTCAATCAGCCCCAGCATTTT.

The V and J genes are TRBV9 and TRBJ1-2; 7 bases line up with TRBD1. Losses at the gene ends were 4 bases for V and 0 bases for J; bases not matched to a gene: 6. Germline V lookup: CDR1 SGDLS, CDR2 YYNGEE. This CDR3 has 15 residues. Written as DNA, the CDR3 is TGTGCCAGCAGCCCCTCCGGGACAGCTAACTATGGCTACACCTTC. It translates to CASSPSGTANYGYTF. Based on the CDR3 plus reference TRBV9 and TRBJ1-2, the full variable domain is DSGVTQTPKHLITATGQRVTLRCSPRSGDLSVYWYQQSLDQGLQFLIQYYNGEERAKGNILERFSAQQFPDLHSELNLSSLELGDSALYFCASSPSGTANYGYTFGSGTRLTVV.

V is TRBV7-9 and J is TRBJ1-4; D not resolved. V was trimmed by 6 bases and J by 5 bases, leaving 4 bases between them. This CDR3 comprises 11 residues. CDR1 is SEHNR and CDR2 is FQNEAQ in the germline V gene (reference sequence). The CDR3 DNA is TGTGCCAGCAGGCAGAATGAAAAACTGTTTTTT. Residues: CASRQNEKLFF.

The chain links TRBV5-1 to TRBJ2-3; 11 bases line up with TRBD2. J gave up 0 bases and V 2 bases, and 2 bases lay outside the gene matches. The length of the CDR3 is 16 residues. From germline, CDR1 is SGHRS and CDR2 YFSETQ. As DNA, the CDR3 is TGCGCCAGCAGCTTCGGACTAGCGGGTAGCACAGATACGCAGTATTTT. It encodes CASSFGLAGSTDTQYF.

This chain links TRBV11-2 with TRBJ1-1; perhaps TRBD1 as D (6 bases). CDR1 is SGHAT, CDR2 FQNNGV, per germline. Trimming stripped 4 bases from V and 6 bases from J, with 21 bases between. This CDR3 is built from 16 residues. CDR3 in amino acids: CASSSLNRGREAEAFF. DNA of the CDR3: TGTGCCAGCAGCTCCCTCAATCGGGGGCGGGAGGCTGAAGCTTTCTTT.

This clone came up once. V and J are TRBV24-1 and TRBJ1-4; D remains ambiguous. Germline CDR1 is KGHDR and CDR2 is SFDVKD. This CDR3 is 13 amino acids long. The germline V and J ends were trimmed by 4 bases and 8 bases, with 10 bases remaining between them. CDR3 protein: CATSEPAGEKLFF. CDR3 DNA sequence: TGTGCCACCAGTGAGCCCGCAGGAGAAAAACTGTTTTTT.

V and J are TRBV10-3 and TRBJ1-2; tentatively, D is TRBD1 (5 bases). CDR1 and CDR2 from the germline V gene are ENHRY and SYGVKD. This CDR3 comprises 14 residues. V was trimmed by 6 bases and J by 4 bases, leaving 15 bases between them. CDR3 coding DNA: TGTGCCATCAGACGGGACTCGGAGGGCTATGGCTACACCTTC. Residues: CAIRRDSEGYGYTF.

This chain connects TRBV11-2 to TRBJ1-1; the match to TRBD1 covers 9 bases. CDR3 length: 15 amino acids. Losses at the gene ends were 5 bases for V and 7 bases for J; bases not matched to a gene: 11. Germline loops: CDR1 SGHAT, CDR2 FQNNGV. The CDR3 DNA reads TGTGCCAGCAGCAACCACAGGGGGCGTCTCGATGAAGCTTTCTTT. As protein: CASSNHRGRLDEAFF.

The chain uses TRBV2 and TRBJ1-2, with TRBD1 as a possible D gene (6 bases). The V gene's germline CDR1 is SNHLY and CDR2 FYNNEI. The CDR3 runs 12 residues. V was shortened by 8 bases and J by 7 bases, with 14 bases between the two germline ends. CDR3 protein: CASQQGLLGYTF. The DNA for the CDR3 is TGTGCCAGCCAACAGGGTTTACTTGGCTACACCTTC. The full variable domain, rest sourced from reference TRBV2 and TRBJ1-2, is EPEVTQTPSHQVTQMGQEVILRCVPISNHLYFYWYRQILGQKVEFLVSFYNNEISEKSEIFDDQFSVERPDGSNFTLKIRSTKLEDSAMYFCASQQGLLGYTFGSGTRLTVV.

This sequence joins TRBV11-2 and TRBJ2-5; 9 bases match TRBD2. This CDR3 is built from 16 residues. Germline loops: CDR1 SGHAT, CDR2 FQNNGV. V trimming: 3 bases; J trimming: 4 bases; junction bases outside the gene matches: 9. The chain's CDR3 is CASSFLGGGARETQYF. CDR3 nucleotide sequence: TGTGCCAGCAGCTTCCTTGGCGGGGGGGCTCGAGAGACCCAGTACTTC.

This clone was seen only a few times. The chain uses TRBV21-1 and TRBJ1-1. TRBV21-1 is a pseudogene. The CDR3 spans 13 residues. As DNA, the CDR3 is TGTGCCAGCAGCGGAACGGGGAGACTGGGAGCTTTCTTT. Its protein product is CASSGTGRLGAFF.

The chain is built from TRBV10-2 and TRBJ2-1, with no clear D. Germline values: CDR1 WSHSY, CDR2 SAAADI. V lost 7 bases and J lost 3, with 7 bases in between. This CDR3 region has 12 residues. The CDR3 spells CASTSFYNEQFF. The DNA for the CDR3 is TGCGCCAGCACGAGCTTCTACAATGAGCAGTTCTTC.

The CDR3 sequence is CASSLVAYYEQYF. CDR3 bases: TGTGCCAGCAGCTTAGTAGCATACTACGAGCAGTACTTC. The V gene is TRBV11-2, the J gene TRBJ2-7; D gene unclear. Germline V gene sequence: CDR1 SGHAT, CDR2 FQNNGV. Trimming removed 1 base at V and 3 bases at J, with 7 bases between. The CDR3 runs to 13 residues.

The chain uses TRBV7-7 and TRBJ2-1; 12 bases match TRBD2. Germline CDR1 SSHAT, CDR2 FNYEAQ (reference sequence). The CDR3 spans 16 residues. The trim removed 5 bases at V and 10 bases at J, leaving 12 bases unmatched. The CDR3 loop is CASSLTSGGPLGEQFF. The DNA for the CDR3 is TGTGCCAGCAGCCTCACTAGCGGGGGGCCACTCGGCGAGCAGTTCTTC.

The rearrangement uses TRBV11-2 and TRBJ2-7; maybe TRBD1 (6 bases). Per germline, CDR1 SGHAT and CDR2 FQNNGV. The CDR3 spans 13 residues. V was pared by 5 bases and J by 2 bases, with 10 bases between. Written as DNA, the CDR3 is TGTGCCAGCAGCCCGCCAGGGGCCTACGAGCAGTACTTC. This translates into CASSPPGAYEQYF.

The chain links TRBV7-2 to TRBJ1-4; a weak D match, TRBD1 (5 bases). Trimming pared 4 bases from V and 10 bases from J, leaving 13 bases between. CDR1 is SGHTA, CDR2 FQGNSA, per germline. CDR3 length: 13 residues. CDR3 nucleotide sequence: TGTGCCAGCAGCTCGACCCGGGGGGGAAAACTGTTTTTT. Translation: CASSSTRGGKLFF.